These 23 T cell receptor beta chains share one sample of origin, sequenced in a study of T-cell reconstitution after alpha-beta-depleted transplantation in children. Preparation of the TCRbeta library was carried out with unique molecular identifiers. TCRdb used MiXCR to reprocess the PCR reads, holding one entry per CDR3 protein. The data contain 450,000 to 600,000 distinct CDR3 sequences, about a sixth of them singletons. Sample: PBMCs from the stem cell graft donor, taken from the stem cell graft. The origin of the receptors is a human donor who donated a stem cell graft to a child with acute lymphoblastic leukemia.

This clonotype occurred a few times. The rearrangement uses TRBV27 and TRBJ1-1; no clear D. V shed 2 bases and J shed 1 base, with 8 bases lying between them. This CDR3 spans 14 amino acids. CDR1 and CDR2 (germline): MNHEY, SMNVEV (reference sequence). The CDR3 is CASSLNSGNTEAFF. The CDR3 region has the DNA TGTGCCAGCAGTTTAAATAGCGGGAACACTGAAGCTTTCTTT.

The table lists this clonotype with a few counts. This chain joins TRBV9 and TRBJ1-1; D call uncertain. This CDR3 region has 18 residues. Trimming took off 0 bases at V and 3 bases at J, with 21 bases between the two ends. Germline CDR1 and CDR2: SGDLS and YYNGEE. CDR3 DNA sequence: TGTGCCAGCAGCGTAGTTGATTATTTGGATCCTCGCTACACTGAAGCTTTCTTT. Translated, it gives CASSVVDYLDPRYTEAFF.

This clonotype was counted only a few times. The chain combines TRBV6-1 with TRBJ2-1; unclear D gene. Between the trimmed V and J ends, which lost 0 bases and 10 bases, there was a span of 7 bases. Germline V gene sequence: CDR1 MNHNS, CDR2 SASEGT. The CDR3 extends over 12 amino acids. The CDR3 spells CASSEAGAEQFF. The CDR3 DNA is TGTGCCAGCAGTGAAGCAGGAGCGGAGCAGTTCTTC.

The CDR3 sequence: CASSRSTSGYYNEQFF. As DNA, the CDR3 is TGTGCCAGCAGTCGCTCGACTAGCGGCTATTACAATGAGCAGTTCTTC. This chain joins TRBV6-5 and TRBJ2-1; 9 nucleotides line up with TRBD2. The V gene's germline CDR1 is MNHEY and CDR2 SVGAGI. The V gene end was trimmed by 5 bases and the J gene end by 4 bases; junction bases not matched to a gene: 9. There are 16 residues in the CDR3.

The rearrangement links TRBV27 to TRBJ2-3, with no clear D. This CDR3 is built from 15 residues. V was clipped by 0 bases and J by 6 bases, with 13 bases between them. Germline V gives CDR1 MNHEY, CDR2 SMNVEV (reference sequence). The DNA for the CDR3 is TGTGCCAGCAGTTTATCGATCGCCCTCGGGGATACGCAGTATTTT. Residues: CASSLSIALGDTQYF.

The V and J genes are TRBV27 and TRBJ2-1; TRBD1 or TRBD2 may be the D gene (5 bases each). The CDR3 contains 15 residues. CDR1 and CDR2 from the germline V gene are MNHEY and SMNVEV (reference sequence). Trimming shortened V by 7 bases and J by 4 bases, and 17 bases separated the two germline ends. The CDR3 coding sequence is TGTGCCAGCACCCCTAAGGGGACCCTTTACAATGAGCAGTTCTTC. It is translated as CASTPKGTLYNEQFF.

In this sample, this clonotype turned up once. The rearrangement uses TRBV3-1 and TRBJ2-1; the match to TRBD1 covers 7 bases. With V trimmed by 4 bases and J by 11 bases, 11 bases remained unmatched. The CDR3 contains 14 residues. Germline V gene data show CDR1 as LGHDT and CDR2 as YNNKEL (reference sequence). CDR3 sequence: CASSLHSDRSKQFF. The CDR3 DNA sequence: TGTGCCAGCAGCCTCCACTCGGACAGGAGTAAGCAGTTCTTC.

This chain joins TRBV7-2 and TRBJ2-1; 10 bases align to TRBD2. V was pared by 3 bases and J by 1 base, with 3 bases of the junction left unmatched. Per germline, CDR1 SGHTA and CDR2 FQGNSA. CDR3 size: 16 residues. The CDR3 loop is CASSLLLAGSYNEQFF. The CDR3 nucleotides read TGTGCCAGCAGCTTGCTACTAGCGGGATCCTACAATGAGCAGTTCTTC. The whole variable domain, filled in from reference TRBV7-2 and TRBJ2-1, reads GAGVSQSPSNKVTEKGKDVELRCDPISGHTALYWYRQSLGQGLEFLIYFQGNSAPDKSGLPSDRFSAERTGGSVSTLTIQRTQQEDSAVYLCASSLLLAGSYNEQFFGPGTRLTVL.

This chain connects TRBV5-1 to TRBJ2-7, with D unresolved. The CDR3 is 16 amino acids. Trimming shortened V by 3 bases and J by 1 base, and 17 bases separated the two germline ends. The germline CDR1 and CDR2 sequences are SGHRS and YFSETQ. Here the CDR3 reads CASSSGPGLGSYEQYF. The DNA of the CDR3 is TGCGCCAGCAGCTCGGGCCCGGGTTTGGGGTCCTACGAGCAGTACTTC. The variable domain in full, completed from reference TRBV5-1 and TRBJ2-7, reads KAGVTQTPRYLIKTRGQQVTLSCSPISGHRSVSWYQQTPGQGLQFLFEYFSETQRNKGNFPGRFSGRQFSNSRSEMNVSTLELGDSALYLCASSSGPGLGSYEQYFGPGTRLTVT.

The chain has TRBV12-3 or TRBV12-4 and TRBJ2-7; 8 bases map to TRBD1. V lost 6 bases and J lost 1; bases outside the gene matches: 14. There are 17 residues in the CDR3. The CDR3 DNA reads TGTGCCAGCAGCCCAGGGGCCGGACAGGGAAGATCCTACGAGCAGTACTTC. Its translation: CASSPGAGQGRSYEQYF.

This clonotype has only a few counts. This chain links TRBV19 with TRBJ1-2, with unresolved D. CDR1 and CDR2 from the germline V gene are LNHDA and SQIVND (reference sequence). The CDR3 spans 15 residues. The ends were cut back, 3 bases at V and 0 bases at J, with 11 bases in the middle. As DNA, the CDR3 is TGTGCCAGTAGTATCGTTGGGAGCTCTAACTATGGCTACACCTTC. The encoded protein is CASSIVGSSNYGYTF. Together with reference TRBV19 and TRBJ1-2, the CDR3 gives the full variable domain: DGGITQSPKYLFRKEGQNVTLSCEQNLNHDAMYWYRQDPGQGLRLIYYSQIVNDFQKGDIAEGYSVSREKKESFPLTVTSAQKNPTAFYLCASSIVGSSNYGYTFGSGTRLTVV.

The chain has TRBV7-2 and TRBJ2-1, with TRBD2 matching over 13 bases. CDR1 SGHTA and CDR2 FQGNSA come from the germline V gene. The CDR3 sequence is 17 residues long. V lost 3 bases and J lost 6; bases outside the gene matches: 8. CDR3 protein: CASSFGTSGVKGNEQFF. The CDR3 nucleotides are TGTGCCAGCAGCTTTGGGACTAGCGGGGTTAAGGGCAATGAGCAGTTCTTC.

The J gene is TRBJ1-2, the V gene TRBV10-2; TRBD1 might be the D (6 bases). CDR1 WSHSY and CDR2 SAAADI come from the germline V gene. The CDR3 has 12 amino acids. V gave up 10 bases and J gave up 4 bases, with 13 bases separating them. The CDR3, as DNA: TGCGCCACGGGGACACAGACCTATGGCTACACCTTC. It translates to CATGTQTYGYTF.

The J gene is TRBJ2-3, the V gene TRBV12-3 or TRBV12-4, with D perhaps being TRBD1 or TRBD2 (5 bases each). The V gene lost 5 bases and the J gene lost 3 bases, with 27 bases spanning the gap. The CDR3 runs 19 residues. The CDR3 loop reads CASSPWGSRRYRITDTQYF. The CDR3 DNA reads TGTGCCAGCAGTCCCTGGGGGTCGAGGCGGTACAGGATAACAGATACGCAGTATTTT.

The genes are TRBV6-5 and TRBJ2-1, with 14 bases identical to TRBD2. CDR1 is MNHEY, CDR2 SVGAGI, per germline. The CDR3 length is 17 residues. With V trimmed by 0 bases and J by 5 bases, 3 bases remained unmatched. CDR3 protein: CASSYSGLAGVHNEQFF. The DNA for the CDR3 is TGTGCCAGCAGTTACTCGGGACTAGCGGGAGTCCACAATGAGCAGTTCTTC.

This clonotype has at least ten counts. The chain employs TRBV4-1 and TRBJ2-2; 14 bases line up with TRBD2. The V segment lost 2 bases and the J segment 4 bases; nucleotides outside the gene matches: 9. Germline loops: CDR1 MGHRA, CDR2 YSYEKL. CDR3 length: 19 residues. In DNA, the CDR3 is TGCGCCAGCAGCCAACCCTTGGGACTAGCGGGAGCAGGCACCGGGGAGCTGTTTTTT. Protein sequence: CASSQPLGLAGAGTGELFF.

This clonotype was seen a handful of times. The genes are TRBV24-1 and TRBJ1-5, with a tentative D call TRBD1 (6 bases). V lost 9 bases to trimming and J lost 0 bases, with 17 bases between them. The CDR3 runs 16 residues. Germline V CDR1 and CDR2: KGHDR, SFDVKD. In DNA form, the CDR3 reads TGTGCCACCTCTCAGGACAGCAGCTATAGCAATCAGCCCCAGCATTTT. The encoded protein is CATSQDSSYSNQPQHF.

The chain uses TRBV4-1 and TRBJ2-7; tentatively, D is TRBD1 (6 bases). The V end lost 0 bases, the J end lost 0 bases, and 18 bases lay between the germline ends. The CDR3 is made up of 18 amino acids. Germline V lookup: CDR1 MGHRA, CDR2 YSYEKL. CDR3 sequence (DNA): TGCGCCAGCAGCCAAGATTCTGTGGACAGCATTGTCTCCTACGAGCAGTACTTC. Its translation is CASSQDSVDSIVSYEQYF.

This clonotype was picked up a small number of times. The chain uses TRBV5-1 and TRBJ2-3, with D possibly being TRBD2 (6 bases). The germline V gene has CDR1 SGHRS and CDR2 YFSETQ. This CDR3 has 13 amino acids. V was cut by 2 bases and J by 5 bases, with 9 bases left in between. CDR3 residues: CASSFVGGDTQYF. CDR3 sequence (DNA): TGCGCCAGCAGCTTCGTGGGAGGAGATACGCAGTATTTT.

V usage is TRBV7-9 and J usage is TRBJ2-1; 10 nucleotides match TRBD2. The ends lost 3 bases at V and 8 bases at J; junction bases unmatched: 4. CDR1 SEHNR and CDR2 FQNEAQ come from the germline V gene (reference sequence). The CDR3 length is 14 residues. The CDR3 DNA reads as TGTGCCAGCAGCTTGCTCACTAGCGGGGATGAGCAGTTCTTC. Protein product: CASSLLTSGDEQFF.

The chain joins TRBV20-1 to TRBJ2-3; weak D call: TRBD2 (5 bases). CDR1 and CDR2 from the germline V gene are DFQATT and SNEGSKA (reference sequence). V was clipped by 0 bases and J by 2 bases, with 12 bases between them. The CDR3 has 15 amino acids. CDR3: CSARDPSGPTDTQYF. CDR3 sequence (DNA): TGCAGTGCTAGAGATCCAAGCGGACCCACAGATACGCAGTATTTT.

V gene TRBV7-9 combines with J gene TRBJ2-5; either TRBD1 or TRBD2 may supply D (5 bases each). V was cut by 1 base and J by 10 bases, with 13 bases left in between. The CDR3 extends over 13 amino acids. Germline loops: CDR1 SEHNR, CDR2 FQNEAQ (reference sequence). The CDR3 DNA is TGTGCCAGCAGCTTAGGGAGAAGAGGGGACCAGTACTTC. Translating it yields CASSLGRRGDQYF.

This clonotype was observed a few times. The V and J genes are TRBV18 and TRBJ2-5, with no clear D. Germline CDR1 reads KGHSH; CDR2 reads LQKENI. The CDR3 covers 13 residues. Trimming stripped 0 bases from V and 3 bases from J, with 5 bases between. The CDR3 loop is CASSPPPEETQYF. CDR3 coding DNA: TGTGCCAGCTCACCACCCCCGGAAGAGACCCAGTACTTC.